Presented here are 23 T cell receptor beta chains from one specimen sequenced in a study of beta chain features in type 1 diabetes. Points from the study as a whole: Type 1 diabetes patients had TCRB CDR3s that were shorter (moderately but significantly so) in all four CD4+ subsets.

No antigen has been identified for these receptors. Every bit of the isolated RNA underwent reverse transcription, so sequencing read expressed TCRB transcripts. Assay: immunoSEQ multiplex PCR; the TCRdb copy retains only in-frame clones and omits some. The sample carries under 350,000 clones, 24% recorded once. The material sequenced was naive CD4+ T cells from blood. These receptors were collected from a woman in her 30s with type 1 diabetes.

The chain is built from TRBV2 and TRBJ2-1; no firm D call. Deletions cut 7 bases from V and 0 bases from J, with 10 bases between. Germline V gene lookup returns CDR1 SNHLY and CDR2 FYNNEI. The CDR3 totals 14 residues. The DNA of the CDR3 is TGTGCCAGCATGCTCGAGGACTCCTACAATGAGCAGTTCTTC. This gives the protein CASMLEDSYNEQFF. Full variable domain (remainder filled in from reference TRBV2 and TRBJ2-1): EPEVTQTPSHQVTQMGQEVILRCVPISNHLYFYWYRQILGQKVEFLVSFYNNEISEKSEIFDDQFSVERPDGSNFTLKIRSTKLEDSAMYFCASMLEDSYNEQFFGPGTRLTVL.

The chain joins TRBV5-6 to TRBJ1-4; 9 bases match TRBD1. This CDR3 has 16 amino acids. V dropped 1 base and J dropped 4; count of bases not matched to a gene: 5. CDR1 and CDR2 from the germline V gene are SGHDT and YYEEEE. CDR3 sequence: CASSLRGTGLNEKLFF. As DNA, the CDR3 is TGTGCCAGCAGCTTGAGAGGGACAGGGCTTAATGAAAAACTGTTTTTT. The full variable domain, with the rest looked up from reference TRBV5-6 and TRBJ1-4, is DAGVTQSPTHLIKTRGQQVTLRCSPKSGHDTVSWYQQALGQGPQFIFQYYEEEERQRGNFPDRFSGHQFPNYSSELNVNALLLGDSALYLCASSLRGTGLNEKLFFGSGTQLSVL.

This clone came up once. This same CDR3 is encoded by further DNA sequences in the sample. V gene TRBV5-4 combines with J gene TRBJ2-7; 8 bases align to TRBD2. CDR3 size: 13 residues. Germline trimming cut 5 bases from V and 1 base from J; bases unmatched to any gene: 2. Germline CDR1 and CDR2: SGHNT and YYREEE (reference sequence). For the CDR3, the DNA is TGTGCCAGCAGTCTAGCGGGTTCCTACGAGCAGTACTTC. It specifies CASSLAGSYEQYF. Combining the CDR3 with reference TRBV5-4 and TRBJ2-7 gives the whole variable domain ETGVTQSPTHLIKTRGQQVTLRCSSQSGHNTVSWYQQALGQGPQFIFQYYREEENGRGNFPPRFSGLQFPNYSSELNVNALELDDSALYLCASSLAGSYEQYFGPGTRLTVT.

The gene calls are TRBV18 and TRBJ1-5; 8 positions agree with TRBD1. The CDR3 loop spans 16 amino acids. With V trimmed by 5 bases and J by 6 bases, 12 bases remained unmatched. Looked up from germline, CDR1 is KGHSH and CDR2 is LQKENI. This CDR3 reads CASSERQGLGLQPQHF. Written as DNA, the CDR3 is TGTGCCAGCTCAGAACGACAGGGGTTGGGGCTTCAGCCCCAGCATTTT.

Only a few counts were recorded for this clone. This chain's CDR3 is CASSSKLGAETQYF. CDR3 sequence (DNA): TGTGCCAGCAGCTCAAAACTAGGAGCGGAGACCCAGTACTTC. The V and J genes are TRBV5-4 and TRBJ2-5, with a tentative D call TRBD2 (5 bases). Per the germline V gene, CDR1 is SGHNT and CDR2 is YYREEE (reference sequence). This CDR3 contains 14 residues. V lost 3 bases, J lost 5 bases, and 14 bases lay in between.

This clone was counted only a few times. The chain joins TRBV19 to TRBJ1-5; D might be TRBD1 (5 bases). Germline lookup yields CDR1 LNHDA and CDR2 SQIVND (reference sequence). The CDR3 contains 13 residues. V lost 5 bases and J lost 8, with 13 bases in between. The DNA of the CDR3 is TGTGCCAGTAGTGATACAGGAGACGAGCCCCAGCATTTT. Its translation: CASSDTGDEPQHF.

The V gene is TRBV28, the J gene TRBJ2-5; 12 bases map to TRBD2. CDR1 MDHEN and CDR2 SYDVKM come from the germline V gene. The V segment lost 6 bases and the J segment 4 bases; nucleotides outside the gene matches: 18. This CDR3 is 19 amino acids long. CDR3 nucleotides: TGTGCCAGCAGCCAATGGACAGGGTTTACTAGCGGGAGGAGAGAGACCCAGTACTTC. Its translation: CASSQWTGFTSGRRETQYF.

This clone has more than one count but fewer than ten. The rearrangement uses TRBV14 and TRBJ1-1; D uncertain. The germline V gene has CDR1 SGHDN and CDR2 FVKESK. V was pared by 3 bases and J by 2 bases, with 13 bases between. The CDR3 sequence is 15 residues long. The DNA of the CDR3 is TGTGCCAGCAGCCAGGTGCGGCTCCTAAACACTGAAGCTTTCTTT. As protein: CASSQVRLLNTEAFF.

This clone has more than one count but fewer than ten. V usage is TRBV7-9 and J usage is TRBJ2-7; 7 bases are a match to TRBD1. V lost 5 bases, J lost 0 bases, and 7 bases stayed unmatched. The CDR3 is 15 residues long. Per the germline V gene, CDR1 is SEHNR and CDR2 is FQNEAQ (reference sequence). CDR3 nucleotides: TGTGCCAGCAGCCCGAAGACAGGGAGCTCCTACGAGCAGTACTTC. This sequence encodes CASSPKTGSSYEQYF.

This clone was seen a few times. The V gene is TRBV6-1, the J gene TRBJ1-2; D gene uncertain. Trimming shortened V by 6 bases and J by 8 bases, and 19 bases separated the two germline ends. The germline CDR1 and CDR2 sequences are MNHNS and SASEGT. The CDR3 sequence is 14 residues long. For the CDR3, the DNA is TGTGCCAGCAGCTCGCCCCCTTCAGTCTTGGGCTACACCTTC. Protein sequence: CASSSPPSVLGYTF.

This clone was recorded only once. This rearrangement joins TRBV18 to TRBJ1-2; D is possibly TRBD1 (6 bases). This CDR3 has 14 residues. The V end was cut by 2 bases, the J end by 8 bases, with 15 bases between. Germline values: CDR1 KGHSH, CDR2 LQKENI. The CDR3 DNA follows: TGTGCCAGCTCACCAGACACAGGGATCCCCGGCTACACCTTC. This gives the protein CASSPDTGIPGYTF. The full variable domain, its missing parts supplied by reference TRBV18 and TRBJ1-2, is NAGVMQNPRHLVRRRGQEARLRCSPMKGHSHVYWYRQLPEEGLKFMVYLQKENIIDESGMPKERFSAEFPKEGPSILRIQQVVRGDSAAYFCASSPDTGIPGYTFGSGTRLTVV.

This clone is a singleton in its sample. This rearrangement joins TRBV30 to TRBJ2-1; tentatively, D is TRBD2 (6 bases). V lost 0 bases, J lost 9 bases, and 15 bases lay in between. There are 14 residues in the CDR3. In germline, CDR1 is GTSNPN, CDR2 SVGIG (reference sequence). Written as DNA, the CDR3 is TGTGCCTGGAGTGTCGGAGGGGTTGGTACTGAGCAGTTCTTC. This sequence encodes CAWSVGGVGTEQFF. The variable domain in full, with the rest retrieved from reference TRBV30 and TRBJ2-1, is SQTIHQWPATLVQPVGSPLSLECTVEGTSNPNLYWYRQAAGRGLQLLFYSVGIGQISSEVPQNLSASRPQDRQFILSSKKLLLSDSGFYLCAWSVGGVGTEQFFGPGTRLTVL.

This sequence joins TRBV7-9 and TRBJ2-7; D is possibly TRBD1 (5 bases). The germline gives CDR1 SEHNR, CDR2 FQNEAQ (reference sequence). This CDR3 is built from 13 residues. Trimming shortened V by 5 bases and J by 6 bases, and 14 bases separated the two germline ends. This CDR3 reads CASSLATVREQYF. CDR3 bases: TGTGCCAGCAGCCTGGCGACAGTCCGCGAGCAGTACTTC.

This clone has more than one count but fewer than ten. The V and J genes are TRBV9 and TRBJ2-1; tentatively, D is TRBD2 (6 bases). The V end lost 0 bases, the J end lost 1 base, and 11 bases lay between the germline ends. CDR1 and CDR2 (germline): SGDLS, YYNGEE. The CDR3 has 16 amino acids. CDR3 residues: CASSVEGRGSYNEQFF. The CDR3 nucleotides are TGTGCCAGCAGCGTAGAAGGGCGGGGTTCCTACAATGAGCAGTTCTTC.

The chain has TRBV5-1 and TRBJ2-1, with D perhaps TRBD2 (6 bases). Germline values: CDR1 SGHRS, CDR2 YFSETQ. This CDR3 is 16 amino acids long. The V end was cut by 4 bases, the J end by 0 bases, with 14 bases between. This CDR3 is CASSILGGSSYNEQFF. The CDR3 nucleotides read TGCGCCAGCAGCATCCTGGGGGGAAGCTCCTACAATGAGCAGTTCTTC. Full variable domain (rest looked up from reference TRBV5-1 and TRBJ2-1): KAGVTQTPRYLIKTRGQQVTLSCSPISGHRSVSWYQQTPGQGLQFLFEYFSETQRNKGNFPGRFSGRQFSNSRSEMNVSTLELGDSALYLCASSILGGSSYNEQFFGPGTRLTVL.

The chain links TRBV7-6 to TRBJ1-4; D is unresolved. CDR1 is SGHVS, CDR2 FNYEAQ, per germline. V lost 5 bases, J lost 7 bases, and 17 bases lay in between. There are 15 residues in the CDR3. The CDR3 coding sequence is TGTGCCAGCAGCCTCGGGGAGATACCCGGTGAAAAACTGTTTTTT. The encoded protein is CASSLGEIPGEKLFF.

This clone was seen a handful of times. The V gene is TRBV25-1, the J gene TRBJ2-7, with 10 nucleotides matching TRBD2. Per the germline V gene, CDR1 is MGHDK and CDR2 is SYGVNS. The CDR3 length is 18 residues. J lost 2 bases, V lost 5 bases, and 15 bases had no gene match. Written as DNA, the CDR3 is TGTGCCAGCAGTTCCTCTGGGCGGACTAGCGGATTTACCTACGAGCAGTACTTC. Translating it yields CASSSSGRTSGFTYEQYF.

The sample holds a few counts of this clone. The chain links TRBV18 to TRBJ2-1, with 10 bases identical to TRBD2. The V segment lost 2 bases and the J segment 8 bases; nucleotides outside the gene matches: 6. The germline V gene has CDR1 KGHSH and CDR2 LQKENI. This CDR3 has 15 amino acids. CDR3 nucleotide sequence: TGTGCCAGCTCACCAATGGCTAGCGGGAGCGATGAGCAGTTCTTC. It is translated as CASSPMASGSDEQFF. The whole variable domain, filled in from reference TRBV18 and TRBJ2-1, reads NAGVMQNPRHLVRRRGQEARLRCSPMKGHSHVYWYRQLPEEGLKFMVYLQKENIIDESGMPKERFSAEFPKEGPSILRIQQVVRGDSAAYFCASSPMASGSDEQFFGPGTRLTVL.

Worth noting for this clone: The identical CDR3 is also encoded by other nucleotide sequences in the sample. The V gene is TRBV18, the J gene TRBJ2-5, with unresolved D. In germline, CDR1 is KGHSH, CDR2 LQKENI. Between the trimmed V and J ends, which lost 3 bases and 4 bases, there was a span of 3 bases. The CDR3 loop spans 11 amino acids. In nucleotides, the CDR3 is TGTGCCAGCTCACCCCGAGAGACCCAGTACTTC. This encodes CASSPRETQYF.

The rearrangement joins TRBV28 to TRBJ2-1; 9 nucleotides line up with TRBD1. The junction had 2 bases not matched to a gene; V was cut back by 8 bases and J by 6 bases. The CDR3 is 12 residues long. Germline lookup yields CDR1 MDHEN and CDR2 SYDVKM. The DNA of the CDR3 is TGTGCCAGCGTGGGACAGGGCAATGAGCAGTTCTTC. Protein product: CASVGQGNEQFF.

The chain combines TRBV18 with TRBJ2-7; D ambiguous. Germline CDR1 is KGHSH and CDR2 is LQKENI. V was shortened by 2 bases and J by 5 bases, with 7 bases between the two germline ends. CDR3 length: 12 amino acids. The CDR3 is CASSPGRNEQYF. CDR3 coding DNA: TGTGCCAGCTCACCAGGCAGAAACGAGCAGTACTTC.

The V gene is TRBV7-9, the J gene TRBJ2-7; the D gene is possibly TRBD1 (6 bases). V was clipped by 1 base and J by 3 bases, with 10 bases between them. There are 14 residues in the CDR3. Germline V CDR1 and CDR2: SEHNR, FQNEAQ (reference sequence). CDR3 region: CASSLVTGNYEQYF. The CDR3 DNA sequence: TGTGCCAGCAGCTTAGTCACAGGGAACTACGAGCAGTACTTC. The whole variable domain, filled in from reference TRBV7-9 and TRBJ2-7, reads DTGVSQNPRHKITKRGQNVTFRCDPISEHNRLYWYRQTLGQGPEFLTYFQNEAQLEKSRLLSDRFSAERPKGSFSTLEIQRTEQGDSAMYLCASSLVTGNYEQYFGPGTRLTVT.

V is TRBV5-1 and J is TRBJ2-7; D is perhaps TRBD2 (5 bases). Germline loops: CDR1 SGHRS, CDR2 YFSETQ. The CDR3 covers 15 residues. Deletions cut 0 bases from V and 2 bases from J, with 12 bases between. The CDR3 DNA sequence: TGCGCCAGCAGCTTGGGAAGCGGACCTACCTACGAGCAGTACTTC. It specifies CASSLGSGPTYEQYF.